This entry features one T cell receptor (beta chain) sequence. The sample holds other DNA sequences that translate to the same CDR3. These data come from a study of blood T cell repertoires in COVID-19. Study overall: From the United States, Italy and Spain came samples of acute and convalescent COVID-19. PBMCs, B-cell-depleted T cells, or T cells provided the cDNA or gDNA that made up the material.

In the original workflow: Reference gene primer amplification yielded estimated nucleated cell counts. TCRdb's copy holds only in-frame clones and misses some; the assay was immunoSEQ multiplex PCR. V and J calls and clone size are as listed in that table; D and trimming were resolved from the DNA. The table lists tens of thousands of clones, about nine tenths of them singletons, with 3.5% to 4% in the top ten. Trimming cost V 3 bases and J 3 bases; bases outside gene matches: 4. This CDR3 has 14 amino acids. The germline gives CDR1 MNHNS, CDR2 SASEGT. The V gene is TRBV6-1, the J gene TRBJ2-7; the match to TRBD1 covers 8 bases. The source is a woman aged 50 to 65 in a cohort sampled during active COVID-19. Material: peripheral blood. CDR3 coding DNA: TGTGCCAGCAGTGAGCAGGGGGCGCGCTACGAGCAGTACTTC. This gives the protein CASSEQGARYEQYF.